These 8 T cell receptor beta chains came from one sample sequenced in a study of shared T cell receptors in the human thymus. Assay: immunoSEQ multiplex PCR; the TCRdb copy retains only in-frame clones and omits some. The table lists 500,000 to 850,000 clones, about 87% of them singletons. These data are also associated with another study on human thymus T cells.

The sample comprised thymocytes. All receptors derive from a boy in the first two years of life with a congenital heart defect.

The chain employs TRBV27 and TRBJ1-3; no clear D. There are 16 residues in the CDR3. The ends were cut back, 5 bases at V and 0 bases at J, with 14 bases in the middle. The V gene's germline CDR1 is MNHEY and CDR2 SMNVEV (reference sequence). CDR3 loop: CASSPEGRVSGNTIYF. The CDR3, as DNA: TGTGCCAGCAGTCCGGAGGGTAGGGTCTCTGGAAACACCATATATTTT.

The chain is built from TRBV14 and TRBJ2-7; 7 bases agree with TRBD1. The CDR3 is 15 amino acids. The ends lost 3 bases at V and 2 bases at J; junction bases unmatched: 7. Germline V lookup: CDR1 SGHDN, CDR2 FVKESK. The CDR3 coding sequence is TGTGCCAGCAGCCAGTTCCGGACAGGCGCCTACGAGCAGTACTTC. Translated, it gives CASSQFRTGAYEQYF.

This chain links TRBV9 with TRBJ1-4, with 7 positions matching TRBD1. Germline values: CDR1 SGDLS, CDR2 YYNGEE. This CDR3 spans 17 amino acids. V was pared by 4 bases and J by 4 bases, with 13 bases of the junction left unmatched. The CDR3 loop reads CASSSTKDRLGNEKLFF. The CDR3 DNA sequence: TGTGCCAGCAGCTCGACGAAGGACAGGTTAGGTAATGAAAAACTGTTTTTT.

V and J are TRBV18 and TRBJ1-1; 7 nucleotides agree with TRBD1. Trimming removed 3 bases from V and 2 bases from J; junction bases left unmatched: 9. Germline CDR1 and CDR2: KGHSH and LQKENI. The CDR3 spans 16 residues. The CDR3 spells CASSPLRQGFNTEAFF. The CDR3 nucleotides are TGTGCCAGCTCACCCCTTCGACAGGGATTTAACACTGAAGCTTTCTTT.

The V call is TRBV19, the J call TRBJ1-5; 8 nucleotides align to TRBD1. This CDR3 comprises 17 residues. Germline-derived CDR1 and CDR2 are LNHDA and SQIVND (reference sequence). The ends lost 5 bases at V and 0 bases at J; junction bases unmatched: 9. For the CDR3, the DNA is TGTGCCAGTAGTCCGCAGGGGGCAGTTTATAGCAATCAGCCCCAGCATTTT. It translates to CASSPQGAVYSNQPQHF.

CDR3 sequence (DNA): TGCGCCAGCAGCCAAGTGACCGGGGAGTTCACCGGGGAGCTGTTTTTT. The encoded protein is CASSQVTGEFTGELFF. The genes are TRBV4-3 and TRBJ2-2; a weak D match, TRBD2 (5 bases). The germline CDR1 and CDR2 sequences are LGHNA and YSLEER. Trimming took off 1 base at V and 4 bases at J, with 13 bases between the two ends. This CDR3 is 16 amino acids long.

The chain carries TRBV6-6 and TRBJ2-5; D is unresolved. V lost 8 bases and J lost 5, with 21 bases in between. The CDR3 totals 15 residues. The germline gives CDR1 MNHNY, CDR2 SVGAGI (reference sequence). This CDR3 is CASPLTPDTWETQYF. CDR3 coding DNA: TGTGCCAGCCCCCTCACCCCTGACACCTGGGAGACCCAGTACTTC.

The chain recombines TRBV4-2 with TRBJ1-4; tentative D call: TRBD1 (5 bases). Between the trimmed V and J ends, which lost 0 bases and 4 bases, there was a span of 12 bases. Germline assignment: CDR1 LGHNA and CDR2 YNFKEQ. The CDR3 consists of 16 residues. The CDR3 here is CASSQDGRGLNEKLFF. The CDR3 coding sequence is TGTGCCAGCAGCCAAGATGGAAGGGGACTTAATGAAAAACTGTTTTTT.